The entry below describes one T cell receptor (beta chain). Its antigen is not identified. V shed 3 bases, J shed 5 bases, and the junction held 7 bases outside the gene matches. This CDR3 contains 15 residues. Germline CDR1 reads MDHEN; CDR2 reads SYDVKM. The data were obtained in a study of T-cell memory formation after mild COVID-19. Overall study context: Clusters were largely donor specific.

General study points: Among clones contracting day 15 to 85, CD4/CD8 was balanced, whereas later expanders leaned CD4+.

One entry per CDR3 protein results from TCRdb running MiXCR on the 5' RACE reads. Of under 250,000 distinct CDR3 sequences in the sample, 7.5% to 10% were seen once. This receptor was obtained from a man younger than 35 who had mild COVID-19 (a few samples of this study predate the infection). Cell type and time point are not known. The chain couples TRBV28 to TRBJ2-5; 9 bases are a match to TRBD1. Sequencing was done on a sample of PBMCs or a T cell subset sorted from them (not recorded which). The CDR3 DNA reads TGTGCCAGCAGTTTCCTACAGGGGGCGGGGGAGACCCAGTACTTC. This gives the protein CASSFLQGAGETQYF.